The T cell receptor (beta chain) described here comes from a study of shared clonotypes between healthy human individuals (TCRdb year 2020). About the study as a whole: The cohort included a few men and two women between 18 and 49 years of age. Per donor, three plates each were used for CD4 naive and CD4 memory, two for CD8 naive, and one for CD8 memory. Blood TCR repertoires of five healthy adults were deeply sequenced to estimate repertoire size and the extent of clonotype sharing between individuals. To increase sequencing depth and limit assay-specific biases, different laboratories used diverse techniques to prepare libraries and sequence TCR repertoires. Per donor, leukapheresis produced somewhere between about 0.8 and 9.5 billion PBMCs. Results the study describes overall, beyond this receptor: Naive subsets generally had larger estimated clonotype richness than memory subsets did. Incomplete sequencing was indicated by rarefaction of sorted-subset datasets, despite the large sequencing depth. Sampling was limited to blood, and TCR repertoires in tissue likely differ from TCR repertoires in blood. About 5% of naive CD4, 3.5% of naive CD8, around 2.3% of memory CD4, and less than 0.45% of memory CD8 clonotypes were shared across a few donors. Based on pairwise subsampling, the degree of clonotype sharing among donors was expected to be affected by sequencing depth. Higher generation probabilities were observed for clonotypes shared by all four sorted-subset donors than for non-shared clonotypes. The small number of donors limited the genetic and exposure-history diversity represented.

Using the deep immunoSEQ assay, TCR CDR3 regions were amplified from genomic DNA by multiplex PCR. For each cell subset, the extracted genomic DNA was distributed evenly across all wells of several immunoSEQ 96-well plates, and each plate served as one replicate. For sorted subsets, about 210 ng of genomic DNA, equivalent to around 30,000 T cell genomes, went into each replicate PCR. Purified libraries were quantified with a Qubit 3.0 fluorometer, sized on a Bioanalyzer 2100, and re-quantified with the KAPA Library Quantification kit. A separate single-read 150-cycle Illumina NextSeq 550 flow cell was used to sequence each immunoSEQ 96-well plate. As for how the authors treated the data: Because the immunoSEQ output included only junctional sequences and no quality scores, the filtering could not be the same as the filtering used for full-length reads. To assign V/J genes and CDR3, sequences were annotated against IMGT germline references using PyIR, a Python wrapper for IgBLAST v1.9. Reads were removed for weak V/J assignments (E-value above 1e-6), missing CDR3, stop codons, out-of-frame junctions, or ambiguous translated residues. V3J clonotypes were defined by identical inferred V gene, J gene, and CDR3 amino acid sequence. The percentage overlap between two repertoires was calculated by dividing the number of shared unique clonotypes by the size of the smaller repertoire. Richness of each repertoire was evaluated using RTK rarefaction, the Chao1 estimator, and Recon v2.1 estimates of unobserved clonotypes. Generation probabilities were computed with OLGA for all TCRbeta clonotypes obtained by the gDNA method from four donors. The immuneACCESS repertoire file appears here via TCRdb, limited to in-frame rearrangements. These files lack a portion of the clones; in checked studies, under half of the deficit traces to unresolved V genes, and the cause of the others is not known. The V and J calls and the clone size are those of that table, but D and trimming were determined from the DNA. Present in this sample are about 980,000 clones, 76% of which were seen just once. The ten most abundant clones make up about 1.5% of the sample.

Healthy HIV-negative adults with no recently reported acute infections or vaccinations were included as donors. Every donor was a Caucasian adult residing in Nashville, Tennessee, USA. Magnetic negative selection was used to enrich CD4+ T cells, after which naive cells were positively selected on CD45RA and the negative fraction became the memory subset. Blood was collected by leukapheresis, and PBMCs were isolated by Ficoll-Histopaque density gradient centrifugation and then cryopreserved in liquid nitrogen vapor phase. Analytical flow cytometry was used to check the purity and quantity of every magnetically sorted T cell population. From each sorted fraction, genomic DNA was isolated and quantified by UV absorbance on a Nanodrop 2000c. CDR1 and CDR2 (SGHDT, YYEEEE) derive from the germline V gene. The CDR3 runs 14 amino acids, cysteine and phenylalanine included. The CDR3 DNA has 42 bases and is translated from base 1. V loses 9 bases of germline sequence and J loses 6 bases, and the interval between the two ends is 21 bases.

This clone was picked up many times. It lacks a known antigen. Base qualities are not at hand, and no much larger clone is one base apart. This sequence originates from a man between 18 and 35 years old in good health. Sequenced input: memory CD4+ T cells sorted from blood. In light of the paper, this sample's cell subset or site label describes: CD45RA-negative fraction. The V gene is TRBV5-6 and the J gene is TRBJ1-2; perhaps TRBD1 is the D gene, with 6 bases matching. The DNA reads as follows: TGTGCCACTAGGGATTACAGGGTCTTCAATGGCTACACCTTC. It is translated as CATRDYRVFNGYTF.